The text below deals with one T cell receptor beta chain. Antigen: not known. The test was conducted at deep level. The table came from immunoSEQ multiplex PCR; TCRdb's copy has only in-frame clones and leaves some out. The table lists about 1.5 million clones, roughly 98% of them singletons. The data belong to a study of shared clonotypes between healthy human individuals. Findings and caveats of the study: Shared clonotypes: roughly 4.5% naive CD4, around 3.7% naive CD8, around 2.4% memory CD4, approximately 0.41% memory CD8.

The CDR3 runs to 15 residues. The V gene lost 4 bases and the J gene lost 7 bases, with 16 bases spanning the gap. CDR1 and CDR2 from the germline V gene are SEHNR and FQNEAQ (reference sequence). The chain carries TRBV7-9 and TRBJ1-4, with D maybe TRBD1 (6 bases). The specimen sequenced was naive CD4+ T cells sorted from blood. Subset indicated: CD45RA+ positively selected. The TCR sequence derives from a man aged 30 to 45 in good health. The chain's CDR3 is CASSYQGFWSEKLFF. CDR3 bases: TGTGCCAGCAGCTATCAGGGGTTTTGGAGTGAAAAACTGTTTTTT.